This TCR beta chain was profiled in a study of HIV-infected children after antiretroviral therapy interruption. Across the study: Children had CD4+ above 500, viral load below 50 copies/ml, either treatment arm. Most participating children were previously exposed to EBV and CMV.

Germline V CDR1 and CDR2: MNHEY, SMNVEV (reference sequence). CDR3 length: 15 amino acids. V lost 4 bases and J 7 bases, leaving 19 bases between the germline ends. Treatment here: PENTA 11 planned treatment interruption arm or continuous ART arm. Unique molecular identifiers were included in an RNA-based 3' RACE TCR library. MiXCR was run by TCRdb on the 3' RACE reads, yielding one entry per CDR3 protein. The sample comprises tens of thousands of distinct CDR3 sequences, 4.3% of which are singletons, and over 0.65% rests with the top ten. This clonotype was seen ten or more times. The gene calls are TRBV27 and TRBJ1-2, with D maybe TRBD1 (6 bases). The clonotype comes from a pool of human donors with HIV. The sample in question was CD45RA+ CD4+ T cells from PBMCs, pooled from several time points, obtained from a donor given antiretroviral therapy, either interrupted or continuous. The subset: naive CD4+ CD45RA+ CD45RO- T cells. This chain's CDR3 is CASSSTGHGRGGYTF. CDR3 bases: TGTGCCAGCAGTTCCACAGGGCATGGCCGCGGTGGCTACACCTTC.